This is a list of T cell receptor beta chains from one sample in a study of T cell repertoires in cytomegalovirus infection. TCRdb fed the reads into MiXCR, producing one record per CDR3 protein. Here the sample spans around 210,000 distinct CDR3 sequences, approximately 6.7% being singletons. The sample comprised PBMCs. These receptors all come from a human donor in good health (CMV status not recorded). Some clones in this sample may be carry-over from other donors' samples. Both conserved end residues are part of each CDR3. D genes are given only for firm matches. Clone size appears in some rows only: once, few, many, or a class for an expanded clone.

v_gene	j_gene	abundance	d_gene	CDR3aa
TRBV20-1	TRBJ2-7	many	.	CSASRGLAYEQYF
TRBV2	TRBJ1-4	.	TRBD1	CATSGTGNEKLFF
TRBV19	TRBJ1-1	many	.	CASTPPTVNTEAFF
TRBV6-5	TRBJ2-3	.	TRBD2	CASRSKGRASTDTQYF
TRBV3-1	TRBJ2-5	many	TRBD2	CASSHLTSGTEETQYF
TRBV20-1	TRBJ2-7	few	TRBD1	CSAALGDRGYEQYF
TRBV12-5	TRBJ2-2	many	TRBD1	CASGQPGQGFTGELFF
TRBV19	TRBJ2-7	many	.	CASGQSYEQYF
TRBV7-2	TRBJ1-2	many	.	CASSFEGNYGYTF
TRBV28	TRBJ2-1	many	.	CASSLQTNEQFF
TRBV7-2	TRBJ2-7	many	TRBD1	CASSFGTGVNEQYF
TRBV7-3	TRBJ2-1	many	TRBD2	CASSLGLAGPRPYNEQFF
TRBV7-2	TRBJ2-7	many	.	CASSLLGSPESHEQYF
TRBV5-6	TRBJ1-1	.	TRBD1	CASSVDRRGTEAFF
TRBV7-2	TRBJ2-2	many	.	CASSLKGANTGELFF
TRBV6-2/TRBV6-3	TRBJ1-5	.	.	CASKYRGKPQHF
TRBV10-3	TRBJ2-1	many	TRBD1	CAIILDRAISAANEQFF
TRBV6-2/TRBV6-3	TRBJ2-2	many	.	CASSRFGHHNTGELFF
TRBV2	TRBJ2-3	few	TRBD1	CASSKAPAAGGTDTQYF
TRBV28	TRBJ2-2	many	.	CASSWGQNTGELFF
TRBV7-2	TRBJ1-2	many	.	CASSPNGWAGNGYTF
TRBV7-2	TRBJ1-5	many	.	CASSPWRGGSQPQHF
TRBV5-5	TRBJ2-3	.	.	CASSSTITDTQYF
TRBV20-1	TRBJ2-1	many	TRBD2	CSARGGAYSYNEQFF
TRBV6-2/TRBV6-3	TRBJ2-7	many	.	CASSYGNRAYEQYF
TRBV6-6	TRBJ1-1	many	.	CASRGSGPRNTEAFF
TRBV19	TRBJ1-6	many	.	CASSRGDQGFSPLHF
TRBV7-2	TRBJ2-2	many	.	CASSVYAGTGELFF
TRBV20-1	TRBJ1-1	many	TRBD1	CSAPRTGVNTEAFF
TRBV7-9	TRBJ2-3	many	.	CASLARETDTQYF
TRBV29-1	TRBJ1-4	many	.	CSAFDISNEKLFF
TRBV7-8	TRBJ2-1	many	.	CASTRLGLQSGRNEQFF
TRBV7-9	TRBJ1-2	many	.	CASSFGGAKNGYTF
TRBV7-8	TRBJ1-1	many	.	CASSLLPDLNTEAFF